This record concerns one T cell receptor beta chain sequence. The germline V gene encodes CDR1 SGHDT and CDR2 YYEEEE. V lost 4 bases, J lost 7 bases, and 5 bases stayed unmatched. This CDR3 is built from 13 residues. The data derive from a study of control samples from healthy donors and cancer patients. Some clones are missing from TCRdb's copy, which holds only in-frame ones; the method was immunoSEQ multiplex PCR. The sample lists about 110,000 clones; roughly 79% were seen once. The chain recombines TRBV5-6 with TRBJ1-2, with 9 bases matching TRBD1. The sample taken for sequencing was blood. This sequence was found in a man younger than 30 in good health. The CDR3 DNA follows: TGTGCCAGCAGCGCATACAGGGGGCCTGGCTACACCTTC. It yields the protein CASSAYRGPGYTF. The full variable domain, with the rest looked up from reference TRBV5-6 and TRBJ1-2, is DAGVTQSPTHLIKTRGQQVTLRCSPKSGHDTVSWYQQALGQGPQFIFQYYEEEERQRGNFPDRFSGHQFPNYSSELNVNALLLGDSALYLCASSAYRGPGYTFGSGTRLTVV.